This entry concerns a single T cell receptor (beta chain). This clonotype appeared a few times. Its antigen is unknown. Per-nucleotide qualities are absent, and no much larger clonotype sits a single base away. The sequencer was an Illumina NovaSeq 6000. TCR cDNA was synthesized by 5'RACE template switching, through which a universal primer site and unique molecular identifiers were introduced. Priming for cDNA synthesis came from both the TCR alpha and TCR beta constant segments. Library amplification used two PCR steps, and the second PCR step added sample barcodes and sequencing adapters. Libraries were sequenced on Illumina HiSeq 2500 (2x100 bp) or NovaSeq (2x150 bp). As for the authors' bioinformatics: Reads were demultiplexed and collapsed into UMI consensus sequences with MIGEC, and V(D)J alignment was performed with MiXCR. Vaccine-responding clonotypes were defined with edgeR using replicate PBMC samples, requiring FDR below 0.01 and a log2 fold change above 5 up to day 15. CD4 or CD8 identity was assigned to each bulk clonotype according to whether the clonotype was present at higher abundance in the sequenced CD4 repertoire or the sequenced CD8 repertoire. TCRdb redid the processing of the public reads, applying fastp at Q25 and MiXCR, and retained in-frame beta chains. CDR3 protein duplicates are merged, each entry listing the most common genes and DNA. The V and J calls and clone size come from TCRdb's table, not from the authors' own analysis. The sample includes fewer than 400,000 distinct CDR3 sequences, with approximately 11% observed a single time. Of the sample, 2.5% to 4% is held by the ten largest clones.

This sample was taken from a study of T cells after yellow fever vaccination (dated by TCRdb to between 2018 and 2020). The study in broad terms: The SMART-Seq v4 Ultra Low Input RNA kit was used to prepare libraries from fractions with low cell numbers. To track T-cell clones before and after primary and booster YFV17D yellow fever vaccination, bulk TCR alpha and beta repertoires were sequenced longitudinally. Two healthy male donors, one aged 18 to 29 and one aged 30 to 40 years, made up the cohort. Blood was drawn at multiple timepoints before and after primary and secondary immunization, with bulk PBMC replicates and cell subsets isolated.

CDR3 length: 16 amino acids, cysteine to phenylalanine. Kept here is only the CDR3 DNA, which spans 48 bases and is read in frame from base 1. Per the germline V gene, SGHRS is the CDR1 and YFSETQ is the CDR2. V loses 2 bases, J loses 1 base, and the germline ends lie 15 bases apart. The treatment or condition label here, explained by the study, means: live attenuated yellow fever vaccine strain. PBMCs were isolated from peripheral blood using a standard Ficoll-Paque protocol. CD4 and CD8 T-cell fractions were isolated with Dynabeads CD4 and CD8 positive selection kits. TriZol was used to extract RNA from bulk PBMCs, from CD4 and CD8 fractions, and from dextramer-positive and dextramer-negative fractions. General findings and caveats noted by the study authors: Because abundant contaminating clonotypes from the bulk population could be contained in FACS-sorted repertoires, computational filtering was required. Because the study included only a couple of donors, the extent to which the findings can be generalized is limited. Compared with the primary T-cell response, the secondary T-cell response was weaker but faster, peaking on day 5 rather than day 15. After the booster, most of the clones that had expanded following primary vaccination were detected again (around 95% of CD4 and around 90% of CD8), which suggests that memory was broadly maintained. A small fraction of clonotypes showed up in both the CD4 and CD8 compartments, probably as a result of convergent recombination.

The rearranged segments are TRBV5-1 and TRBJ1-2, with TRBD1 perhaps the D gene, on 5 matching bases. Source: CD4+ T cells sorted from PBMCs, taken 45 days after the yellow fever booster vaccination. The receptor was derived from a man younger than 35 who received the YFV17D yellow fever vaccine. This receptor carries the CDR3 CASSLGAPGLNYGYTF. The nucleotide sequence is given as TGCGCCAGCAGCTTAGGGGCCCCCGGCCTTAACTATGGCTACACCTTC.